This T cell receptor (beta chain) was profiled in a study of T-cell memory formation after mild COVID-19. TCRdb independently ran MiXCR on the 5' RACE reads; one entry per CDR3 protein. The sample lists 25,000 to 35,000 distinct CDR3 sequences; around 7.2% were seen once. The CDR3 length is 14 residues. V lost 8 bases and J lost 3; bases outside the gene matches: 7. The germline gives CDR1 MGHDK, CDR2 SYGVNS. This clonotype occurred a few times. The specimen was PBMCs or a T cell subset sorted from them (not recorded which). This receptor was identified in an adult woman who had mild COVID-19 (a few samples of this study predate the infection). Cell type and time point are not known. The chain has TRBV25-1 and TRBJ1-5; TRBD1 matches at 7 bases. CDR3 residues: CASGLTGDNQPQHF. DNA of the CDR3: TGTGCCAGCGGCCTAACAGGGGACAATCAGCCCCAGCATTTT.